Here is one TCR beta chain with its context. The antigen it recognizes is unknown. The sample holds no much larger clone one base away, and base qualities are not on file. Trimming at the junction amounts to 5 bases on V and 4 bases on J, and the germline ends lie 7 bases apart. CDR1 and CDR2 are read off the germline V gene as SGHRS and YFSETQ. The CDR3, from cysteine to phenylalanine, totals 12 residues. Just CDR3 DNA is preserved here, 36 bases in frame from base 1. This entry is derived from a study of T cell responses to AZD1222 COVID-19 vaccine (dated by TCRdb to 2020 to 2023). Context from the whole study: AZD1222 recipients with second doses at about 4 weeks or about 12 weeks were pooled, because spike-specific TCR depth and breadth did not differ between schedules. Enrollment into the trials was organized by age into subgroups of 18-55, 56-69 and 70-plus years, and those subgroups contained about 150, 27 and 61 TCR-sequenced participants, respectively. TCR sequencing covered some 240 trial participants: 207 given two doses of AZD1222 and approximately 25 given two doses of MenACWY control vaccine.

Summary of the overall study and its limitations: Conclusions about previously exposed vaccinees were limited because only six AZD1222 recipients were SARS-CoV-2 seropositive at baseline. After two AZD1222 doses, both the breadth and the depth of spike-specific TCRs were significantly higher than at day 0 and than in MenACWY recipients. Vaccine-associated CD4 TCRs spanned the whole spike protein, with dominant responses in regions 160-218 and 743-854. Nearly half of unique spike-specific TCRs reportedly recognized epitopes outside regions mutated in the B.1.351 and B.1.1.7 variants. In the small 56-69-year group, the increase in depth fell short of significance, most likely because of low power. Most participants were white British and females outnumbered males, and the authors suggested that clonal diversity may have been underestimated. Because no day 14 peak-response samples were available, repertoires were characterized only after the peak T cell response.

The time point label, as the study defines it: baseline before first vaccination. The vaccinee samples were drawn from two UK trials, COV001 and COV002, one of which was a single-blind randomized controlled phase 2/3 trial testing AZD1222 (ChAdOx1 nCoV-19) in healthy adults. For TCRbeta chain sequencing, PBMC samples were collected from trial participants at day 0 and at day 28 after the second dose. The CDR3 regions of human TCRbeta chains were analyzed by immunosequencing. Per the original workflow: Repertoire TCRs were checked for matches against a reference library of SARS-CoV-2-specific TCRs that had been generated using the MIRA antigen-specificity platform. Breadth was defined as the fraction of unique TCRs that were SARS-CoV-2-associated. Depth was defined as the fraction of total T cells that were SARS-CoV-2-associated. Each spike-specific TCR was assigned to its reactive spike region and to a CD4 or CD8 class using the MIRA data. Log10-transformed breadth and depth values were compared by one-way ANOVA with Sidak's multiple comparisons tests. The immuneACCESS repertoire file appears here via TCRdb, limited to in-frame rearrangements. These files lack a portion of the clones; in checked studies, under half of the deficit traces to unresolved V genes, and the cause of the others is not known. V and J calls and clone size are those listed in that table; D and trimming were worked out from the DNA. The sample records 95,000 to 150,000 clones, 80% to 90% of which are singletons. More than 9% of the sample belongs to the ten largest clones.

The chain links TRBV5-1 with TRBJ2-1; TRBD1 is a possible D gene, resting on 5 matching bases. This receptor was obtained from an adult in good health. This sample comprised peripheral blood, obtained on day 0 of AZD1222 vaccination. The sequenced DNA is TGCGCCAGCAGAGACAGTTACAATGAGCAGTTCTTC. Its protein reads: CASRDSYNEQFF.